This T cell receptor beta chain was recorded in a study of cytomegalovirus exposure and HLA in healthy donors. The PCR used 60 Vbeta and 13 Jbeta primers. Authors' analysis steps: Later analysis identified approximately 88 million unique TCR beta chains, around 10 million shared. This table comes from immunoSEQ multiplex PCR, and its TCRdb copy is limited to in-frame clones, with some not included. The DNA was the basis for D and trimming; V, J and clone size are from that table. In the table there are 200,000 or so clones, approximately 78% of which are singletons. This sequence was found in a woman between 45 and 60 years old in good health and CMV-seropositive. The sequenced sample consisted of PBMCs.

In DNA, the CDR3 is TGTGCCAGCAGTTACCGCTTCGCAGGGGCGCAAAACATTCAGTACTTC. Its protein product is CASSYRFAGAQNIQYF. The rearrangement uses TRBV6-5 and TRBJ2-4, with a possible D match to TRBD1 (6 bases). V shed 2 bases and J shed 5 bases, with 16 bases lying between them. The V gene's germline CDR1 is MNHEY and CDR2 SVGAGI. The CDR3 consists of 16 residues.